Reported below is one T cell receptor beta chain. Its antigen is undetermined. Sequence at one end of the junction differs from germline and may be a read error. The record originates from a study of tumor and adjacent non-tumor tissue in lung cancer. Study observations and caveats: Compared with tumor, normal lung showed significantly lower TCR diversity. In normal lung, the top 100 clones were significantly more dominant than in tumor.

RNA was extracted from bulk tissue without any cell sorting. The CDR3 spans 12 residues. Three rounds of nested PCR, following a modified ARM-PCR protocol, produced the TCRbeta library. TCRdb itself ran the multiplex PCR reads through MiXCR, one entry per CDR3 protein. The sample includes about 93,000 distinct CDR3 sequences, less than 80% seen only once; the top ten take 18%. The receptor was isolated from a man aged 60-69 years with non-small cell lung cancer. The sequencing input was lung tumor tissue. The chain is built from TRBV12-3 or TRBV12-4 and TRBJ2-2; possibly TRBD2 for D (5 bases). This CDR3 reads CASIFDPGELFF. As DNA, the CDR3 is TGTGCCAGCATTTTTGATCCCGGGGAACTGTTTTTT.